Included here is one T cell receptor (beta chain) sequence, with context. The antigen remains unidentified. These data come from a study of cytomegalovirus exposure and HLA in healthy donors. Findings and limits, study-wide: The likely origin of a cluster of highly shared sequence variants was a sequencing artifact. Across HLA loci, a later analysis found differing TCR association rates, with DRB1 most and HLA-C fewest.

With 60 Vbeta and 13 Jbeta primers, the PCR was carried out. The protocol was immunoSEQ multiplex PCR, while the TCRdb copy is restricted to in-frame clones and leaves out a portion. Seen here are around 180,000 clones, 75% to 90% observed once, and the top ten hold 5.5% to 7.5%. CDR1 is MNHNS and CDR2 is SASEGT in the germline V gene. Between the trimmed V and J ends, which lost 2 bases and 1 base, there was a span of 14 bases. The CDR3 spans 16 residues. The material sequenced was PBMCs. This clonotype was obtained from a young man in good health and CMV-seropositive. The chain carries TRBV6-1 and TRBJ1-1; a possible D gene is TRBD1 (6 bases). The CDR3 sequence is CASSELGGSWNTEAFF. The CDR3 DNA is TGTGCCAGCAGTGAATTAGGGGGAAGTTGGAACACTGAAGCTTTCTTT.